A single sample gave rise to the 11 T cell receptor beta chains below, sequenced in a study of PD-1 blockade in classical Hodgkin lymphoma. Method: immunoSEQ multiplex PCR; TCRdb's copy keeps in-frame clones and lacks some. The table shows approximately 18,000 clones, with 76% occurring only once. As for time point: cycle 4 day 1 (C4D1), after 6 weeks of nivolumab. Relapse after autologous stem cell transplantation occurred in every patient, and brentuximab vedotin exposure varied. The starting material was peripheral blood mononuclear cells (PBMCs), obtained before the fourth cycle of nivolumab. Receptor source: a human donor with classical Hodgkin lymphoma.

The rearrangement links TRBV4-3 to TRBJ1-4, with TRBD1 matching 9 bases. The trim removed 1 base at V and 8 bases at J, leaving 8 bases unmatched. Per the germline V gene, CDR1 is LGHNA and CDR2 is YSLEER. The CDR3 is 16 residues long. The CDR3: CASSQVGGTGQEKLFF. In DNA, the CDR3 is TGCGCCAGCAGCCAAGTCGGCGGGACAGGGCAAGAAAAACTGTTTTTT.

The V and J genes are TRBV4-3 and TRBJ1-4; weak D call: TRBD1 (6 bases). The germline V gene has CDR1 LGHNA and CDR2 YSLEER. The V end lost 4 bases, the J end lost 6 bases, and 15 bases lay between the germline ends. The CDR3 has 15 amino acids. The CDR3 DNA sequence: TGCGCCAGCAGCCCGGAGGAGGGGGGGCATGAAAAACTGTTTTTT. Translation: CASSPEEGGHEKLFF.

The rearrangement uses TRBV11-3 and TRBJ2-3, with 7 bases matching TRBD2. The germline V gene encodes CDR1 SGHNT and CDR2 YENEEA. Trimming took 3 bases from V and 4 from J; bases not matched to a gene: 4. This CDR3 region has 14 residues. The CDR3 loop reads CASSFGGSPDTQYF. CDR3 coding DNA: TGTGCCAGCAGCTTTGGCGGGAGCCCAGATACGCAGTATTTT. The full variable domain, completed using reference TRBV11-3 and TRBJ2-3, is EAGVVQSPRYKIIEKKQPVAFWCNPISGHNTLYWYLQNLGQGPELLIRYENEEAVDDSQLPKDRFSAERLKGVDSTLKIQPAELGDSAVYLCASSFGGSPDTQYFGPGTRLTVL.

V and J are TRBV19 and TRBJ2-7; 7 bases match TRBD1. Germline lookup yields CDR1 LNHDA and CDR2 SQIVND (reference sequence). The CDR3 consists of 14 residues. Germline trimming cut 4 bases from V and 4 bases from J; bases unmatched to any gene: 7. The CDR3: CASSTYEQGYEQYF. The CDR3 DNA sequence: TGTGCCAGTAGTACTTACGAACAGGGGTACGAGCAGTACTTC. The variable domain in full, completed from reference TRBV19 and TRBJ2-7, reads DGGITQSPKYLFRKEGQNVTLSCEQNLNHDAMYWYRQDPGQGLRLIYYSQIVNDFQKGDIAEGYSVSREKKESFPLTVTSAQKNPTAFYLCASSTYEQGYEQYFGPGTRLTVT.

This chain links TRBV5-1 with TRBJ2-5; weak D call: TRBD2 (5 bases). V was cut by 6 bases and J by 1 base, with 13 bases left in between. Germline values: CDR1 SGHRS, CDR2 YFSETQ. The CDR3 consists of 14 residues. The CDR3, as DNA: TGCGCCAGCAAGAGGGCGCCTAGCCAAGAGACCCAGTACTTC. As protein: CASKRAPSQETQYF.

The chain joins TRBV9 to TRBJ2-2; TRBD2 might be the D (6 bases). V lost 4 bases and J lost 5, with 12 bases in between. The germline V gene has CDR1 SGDLS and CDR2 YYNGEE. The CDR3 extends over 14 amino acids. In DNA, the CDR3 is TGTGCCAGCAGCTCGGGGGACGGGACCGGGGAGCTGTTTTTT. Residues: CASSSGDGTGELFF.

This clone was picked up a small number of times. V and J are TRBV6-5 and TRBJ1-2; 9 bases fit TRBD1. V gave up 1 base and J gave up 4 bases; unmatched junction bases: 7. The CDR3 covers 16 residues. Germline loops: CDR1 MNHEY, CDR2 SVGAGI. The CDR3 spells CASSYLGQGPGYGYTF. CDR3 DNA: TGTGCCAGCAGTTACTTAGGACAGGGGCCGGGCTATGGCTACACCTTC.

The chain has TRBV7-9 and TRBJ2-7; D is unclear. CDR3 length: 11 residues. V lost 3 bases and J 5 bases, leaving 5 bases between the germline ends. Germline CDR1 SEHNR, CDR2 FQNEAQ (reference sequence). The CDR3, as DNA: TGTGCCAGCAGCTTGGGAAACGAGCAGTACTTC. Translation: CASSLGNEQYF.

This chain connects TRBV11-2 to TRBJ1-2, with 9 bases fitting TRBD1. The V and J ends lost 3 bases and 8 bases, in that order; junction bases with no gene match: 4. Germline V gene lookup returns CDR1 SGHAT and CDR2 FQNNGV. The CDR3 is 13 residues long. The CDR3 nucleotides are TGTGCCAGCAGCTTGTCGGACAGGGGAGGCTACACCTTC. Its translation: CASSLSDRGGYTF.

The chain couples TRBV5-1 to TRBJ1-5; D uncertain. The CDR3 runs to 13 residues. In germline, CDR1 is SGHRS, CDR2 YFSETQ. V was shortened by 4 bases and J by 5 bases, with 10 bases between the two germline ends. CDR3 sequence: CASSPEGDQPQHF. The CDR3 coding sequence is TGCGCCAGCAGCCCCGAGGGTGATCAGCCCCAGCATTTT.

CDR3 loop: CASRADSTGELFF. The CDR3 DNA sequence: TGTGCCAGCAGGGCGGACAGCACCGGGGAGCTGTTTTTT. The chain combines TRBV2 with TRBJ2-2; the D gene is possibly TRBD1 (6 bases). The germline V and J ends were trimmed by 6 bases and 4 bases, with 9 bases remaining between them. The CDR3 length is 13 residues. Germline V gene lookup returns CDR1 SNHLY and CDR2 FYNNEI.